These T cell receptor beta chains were read from a single sample in a study of T cell repertoires in cytomegalovirus infection. Their target antigens are unknown. TCRdb independently ran MiXCR on the reads; one entry per CDR3 protein. This table holds around 900,000 distinct CDR3 sequences, around 30% found once. This specimen consisted of cultured CD8+ T cells from PBMCs, obtained from culture after CMV antigen stimulation. The origin of the receptors is a human donor in good health (CMV status not recorded). Some clones in this sample may be carry-over from other donors' samples. The CDR3 runs from the conserved cysteine through the conserved F or W. D genes are given only for firm matches. For some rows the clone size is stated as once, few or many, or as a class when expanded; others skip it.

clone_size j_call d_call v_call cdr3_nt cdr3_aa
few TRBJ2-3 TRBD2 TRBV6-1 TGTGCCAGCAGTGAAGCAGCGGGGGGCACAGATACGCAGTATTTT CASSEAAGGTDTQYF
NA TRBJ2-7 NA TRBV6-5 TGTGCCAGCAGTTACTCTAAATCCGAGCAGTACTTC CASSYSKSEQYF
NA TRBJ2-1 NA TRBV5-4 TGTGCCAGCAGCCCTCGAGGGCATAGCTCCTACAATGAGCAGTTCTTC CASSPRGHSSYNEQFF
few TRBJ2-2 TRBD2 TRBV7-9 TGTGCCAGCAGCGGCCGGGAGCGGGGAACCGGGGAGCTGTTTTTT CASSGRERGTGELFF
NA TRBJ2-5 NA TRBV7-9 TGTGCCAGCAGCACATCCGGGGGGACAGTCGAGGGATTGGAGACCCAGTACTTC CASSTSGGTVEGLETQYF
few TRBJ1-1 NA TRBV28 TGTGCCAGCAGCCAACCCGGACTCTCGACGGTGGGCACTGAAGCTTTCTTT CASSQPGLSTVGTEAFF
NA TRBJ2-7 TRBD1 TRBV7-6 TGTGCCAGCAGCGACAGACAGGGCCCTGTCTACGAGCAGTACTTC CASSDRQGPVYEQYF
few TRBJ1-1 NA TRBV4-2 TGTGCCAGCAGCCAAGATGCGGGGTGGACTGAAGCTTTCTTT CASSQDAGWTEAFF
NA TRBJ2-2 NA TRBV24-1 TGTGCCACCCAGTCCCGGGACCCGAACACTGGGGAGCTGTTTTTT CATQSRDPNTGELFF
few TRBJ1-4 NA TRBV7-9 TGTGTCAGCAGCTTATCAGGGGAGGGACCCCGTAATGAAAAACTGTTTTTT CVSSLSGEGPRNEKLFF
once TRBJ2-2 TRBD2 TRBV5-3 TGTGCCAGCAGCCGGGAGGGGATCTTCACCGGGGAGCTGTTTTTT CASSREGIFTGELFF
few TRBJ2-3 NA TRBV19 TGTGCCAGTAGTATTGGGCGTCCTAGCACAGATACGCAGTATTTT CASSIGRPSTDTQYF
NA TRBJ2-1 NA TRBV19 TGTGCCAGTACCCCCATCAATAGCTATGAGCAGTTCTTC CASTPINSYEQFF
NA TRBJ1-1 TRBD1 TRBV9 TGTGCCAGCAGCACCCAGGGGGCCGGCACTGAAGCTTTCTTT CASSTQGAGTEAFF
NA TRBJ1-6 NA TRBV7-8 TGTGCCAGCATCCCCGCCTATGGACGGTATAATTCACCCCTCCACTTT CASIPAYGRYNSPLHF
NA TRBJ2-5 NA TRBV9 TGTGCCAGCAGCGTATTGACCCAGTACTTC CASSVLTQYF
few TRBJ2-1 NA TRBV27 TGTGCCAGCAGTTTATCCATTTCGAGCGGGCAGTTCTTC CASSLSISSGQFF
few TRBJ2-1 TRBD2 TRBV3-1 TGTGCCAGCAGCCAAGGAGCGGGGGCCCTATACAATGAGCAGTTCTTC CASSQGAGALYNEQFF
NA TRBJ2-1 NA TRBV28 TGTGCCAGCAGTTCTCGAGTAGCAGTCTCAGGGTCCTACAATGAGCAGTTCTTC CASSSRVAVSGSYNEQFF
NA TRBJ2-1 NA TRBV20-1 TGCACCTTAGACCCCCGGGGTGAGCAGTTCTTC CTLDPRGEQFF
NA TRBJ1-1 TRBD1 TRBV29-1 TGCAGCGTTGCGTTTCCGGGACAGGGACGATCAGCTTTCTTT CSVAFPGQGRSAFF
NA TRBJ2-3 TRBD1 TRBV7-6 TGTGCCAGCAGCGCACACCGGGACAGGGAATTTAGAGATACGCAGTATTTT CASSAHRDREFRDTQYF
many TRBJ1-5 TRBD1 TRBV7-8 TGTGCCAGCAGCCCCCAGACAGGGCTAAGCAATCAGCCCCAGCATTTT CASSPQTGLSNQPQHF
NA TRBJ1-3 NA TRBV7-2 TGTGCCAGCCTTTTGGGAAACACCATATATTTT CASLLGNTIYF
few TRBJ2-5 NA TRBV7-9 TGTGCCAGCAGCTTAAACGAAGAGACCCAGTACTTC CASSLNEETQYF
NA TRBJ2-5 TRBD2 TRBV7-6 TGTGCCAGCAGAGACACTAGCGGGGGGCCCCAGTACTTC CASRDTSGGPQYF
few TRBJ2-1 NA TRBV6-4 TGTGCCAGCAGTGGGGCAGGAGGTTACAATGAGCAGTTCTTC CASSGAGGYNEQFF
NA TRBJ2-2 TRBD1 TRBV6-2/TRBV6-3 TGTGCCAGCAGTTACCAGACAGGGCTTAGCACCGGGGAGCTGTTTTTT CASSYQTGLSTGELFF
few TRBJ2-1 NA TRBV6-1 TGTGCCAGCAGTGAAGCGCCCTCATATGAGCAGTTCTTC CASSEAPSYEQFF
NA TRBJ2-1 TRBD1 TRBV7-6 TGTGCTAGCAGCTTAGCCTGGGACAGGGGGATCAATGAGCAGTTCTTC CASSLAWDRGINEQFF
many TRBJ2-2 TRBD1 TRBV7-8 TGTGCCAGCAGCGTATTCGCGGGACAGGGCCACACCGGGGAGCTGTTTTTT CASSVFAGQGHTGELFF
NA TRBJ2-7 NA TRBV4-1 TGCGCCAGCAGCCAAGATTGGAGGGACACCTACGAGCAGTACTTC CASSQDWRDTYEQYF
NA TRBJ2-1 NA TRBV4-1 TGCGCCAGCAGCCAGAAGCCCGCCGGAACAGACAATGAGCAGTTCTTC CASSQKPAGTDNEQFF
NA TRBJ1-6 TRBD1 TRBV4-1 TGTGCCAGCAGCCAGGGGGACAGGGCTAATTCACCCCTCCACTTT CASSQGDRANSPLHF
NA TRBJ2-1 NA TRBV4-3 TGCGCCAGCAGCCGGGGACGAGGGGACAATGAGCAGTTCTTC CASSRGRGDNEQFF
NA TRBJ2-7 TRBD2 TRBV27 TGTGCCAGCAGTCCCATCCCGGGACTAGCGGTTTACGAGCAGCACTTC CASSPIPGLAVYEQHF
few TRBJ2-4 NA TRBV7-9 TGTGCCAGCAGTGGTCCCGGGAAAGCCAAAAACATTCAGTACTTC CASSGPGKAKNIQYF
NA TRBJ1-2 NA TRBV15 TGTGCCACCAGCAGTCACCCCCGAGGACAGAGCTCAGATACCTATGGCTACACCTTC CATSSHPRGQSSDTYGYTF
NA TRBJ2-3 NA TRBV5-4 TGTGCCAGCAGCTTGGCACAGACAACATACACAGATACGCAGTATTTT CASSLAQTTYTDTQYF
few TRBJ1-6 TRBD1 TRBV12-3/TRBV12-4 TGTGCCAGCAGTTCCCAGGGGGACGGTTCACCCCTCCACTTT CASSSQGDGSPLHF
many TRBJ2-7 NA TRBV7-9 TGTGCCAGCAGCTCATCCGGGTCAACCGTCTACGAGCAGTACTTC CASSSSGSTVYEQYF
many TRBJ1-1 NA TRBV6-1 TGTGCCAGCCGGGTGGGCACTGAAGCTTTCTTT CASRVGTEAFF
few TRBJ1-6 NA TRBV7-2 TGTGCCAGCAGCTTATTCGGGAATTCACCCCTCCACTTT CASSLFGNSPLHF